This T cell receptor beta chain originates from a study of T cell changes during pregnancy in multiple sclerosis. Produced via immunoSEQ multiplex PCR; TCRdb's table is partial and in-frame only. The sample shows about 80,000 clones, about 90% of them seen only once. Germline assignment: CDR1 MGHRA and CDR2 YSYEKL. V gave up 2 bases and J gave up 8 bases; unmatched junction bases: 6. The CDR3 spans 14 residues. This chain uses TRBV4-1 with TRBJ2-1, with 7 bases identical to TRBD2. This TCR was sampled from a female donor with multiple sclerosis, enrolled in a pregnancy study. The sequencing used peripheral blood, collected before pregnancy. CDR3 in DNA: TGCGCCAGCAGCCAACCGCTTGGGGGGGATGAGCAGTTCTTC. The encoded protein is CASSQPLGGDEQFF.